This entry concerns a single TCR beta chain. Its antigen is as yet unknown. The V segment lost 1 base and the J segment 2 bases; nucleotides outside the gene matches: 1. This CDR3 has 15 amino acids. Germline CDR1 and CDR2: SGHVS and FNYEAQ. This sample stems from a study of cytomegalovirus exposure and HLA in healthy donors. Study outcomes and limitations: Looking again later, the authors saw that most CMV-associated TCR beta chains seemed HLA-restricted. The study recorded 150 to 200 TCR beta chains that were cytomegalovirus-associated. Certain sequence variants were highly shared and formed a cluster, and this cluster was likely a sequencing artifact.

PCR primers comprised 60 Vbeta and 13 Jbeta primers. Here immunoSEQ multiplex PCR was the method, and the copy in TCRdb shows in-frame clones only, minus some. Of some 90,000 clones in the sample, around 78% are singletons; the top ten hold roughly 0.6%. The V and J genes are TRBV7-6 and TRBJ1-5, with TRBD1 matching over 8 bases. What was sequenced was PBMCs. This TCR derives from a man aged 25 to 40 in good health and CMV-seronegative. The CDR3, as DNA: TGTGCCAGCAGCTTAGAGGACAGGGGCAATCAGCCCCAGCATTTT. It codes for CASSLEDRGNQPQHF.